Listed below are T cell receptor beta chains from one sample, sequenced in a study of T cell responses to AZD1222 COVID-19 vaccine. Sequenced by immunoSEQ multiplex PCR; TCRdb stores in-frame clones only, minus some. The sample gives about 77,000 clones, approximately 92% of which show up once; approximately 4.5% is in the top ten. The sequencing used peripheral blood, collected 28 days after the second AZD1222 dose. The receptors derive from an adult who received the AZD1222 COVID-19 vaccine. CDR3s include the opening cysteine and the closing phenylalanine or tryptophan. D genes are given only for firm matches. Size is stated for part of the rows, as once, few or many counts, or as a class when the clone is expanded.

.	TRBJ1-2	TRBV3-1/TRBV3-2	.	CASSQGIGGYTF	TGTGCCAGCAGCCAAGGGATCGGGGGCTACACCTTC
.	TRBJ1-2	TRBV5-1	.	CASSLEGTYGYTF	TGCGCCAGCAGCTTGGAGGGGACCTATGGCTACACCTTC
TRBD1	TRBJ2-1	TRBV9	.	CASSVVPGQGYREQFF	TGTGCCAGCAGCGTAGTCCCGGGACAGGGGTATAGGGAGCAGTTCTTC
.	TRBJ1-6	TRBV5-1	.	CASSWLGDSPLHF	TGCGCCAGCAGCTGGCTCGGAGACTCACCCCTCCACTTT
.	TRBJ2-7	TRBV28	.	CASNIVIKQGGGTYEQYF	TGTGCCAGCAATATCGTGATCAAACAGGGAGGGGGTACCTACGAGCAGTACTTC
TRBD1	TRBJ2-7	TRBV19	once	CASSIMTGTYEQYF	TGTGCCAGTAGTATTATGACAGGGACCTACGAGCAGTACTTC
TRBD2	TRBJ2-7	TRBV10-1	.	CASSESGGGPREQYF	TGCGCCAGCAGTGAGTCTGGGGGAGGGCCGAGGGAGCAGTACTTC
.	TRBJ1-2	TRBV6-2/TRBV6-3	.	CASSYSADYGYTF	TGTGCCAGCAGTTACTCGGCAGACTATGGCTACACCTTC
TRBD2	TRBJ2-7	TRBV19	.	CASSGSTSGSYEQYF	TGTGCCAGTAGTGGGTCCACTAGCGGGAGCTACGAGCAGTACTTC
.	TRBJ1-3	TRBV5-4	.	CASSVSRSGNTIYF	TGTGCCAGCAGTGTCTCGCGTTCTGGAAACACCATATATTTT
.	TRBJ1-5	TRBV6-5	.	CASILDRTDQPQHF	TGTGCCAGCATCCTCGACAGGACAGACCAGCCCCAGCATTTT
TRBD1	TRBJ2-7	TRBV5-6	few	CASTIVNPGQGHEQYF	TGTGCCAGCACCATAGTAAACCCGGGACAGGGCCACGAGCAGTACTTC
TRBD1	TRBJ2-2	TRBV19	.	CASSRSGTGATGELFF	TGTGCCAGTAGCCGATCCGGGACAGGCGCCACCGGGGAGCTGTTTTTT
.	TRBJ1-2	TRBV21-1	.	CASADRVNYGYTF	TGTGCCAGCGCCGATCGGGTTAACTATGGCTACACCTTC
.	TRBJ2-1	TRBV6-5	.	CASRQGIEQFF	TGTGCCAGTCGGCAGGGGATTGAGCAGTTCTTC
.	TRBJ2-1	TRBV6-5	.	CASRAPTSSYNEQFF	TGTGCCAGCAGGGCACCCACGAGCTCCTACAATGAGCAGTTCTTC
.	TRBJ2-5	TRBV18	.	CASSRGLLETQYF	TGTGCCAGCTCAAGGGGACTTCTTGAGACCCAGTACTTC
.	TRBJ2-1	TRBV6-5	.	CASSYSREEFNEQFF	TGTGCCAGCAGTTACTCGCGGGAAGAATTCAATGAGCAGTTCTTC
.	TRBJ2-7	TRBV6-9	.	CASSSAYEQYF	TGTGCCAGCAGTTCGGCCTACGAGCAGTACTTC
.	TRBJ2-1	TRBV3-1/TRBV3-2	.	CASSPPLGEGEQFF	TGTGCCAGCAGCCCGCCCCTGGGGGAAGGTGAGCAGTTCTTC
TRBD1	TRBJ2-1	TRBV6-5	.	CASSYRLQGGYNEQFF	TGTGCCAGCAGTTACCGATTACAGGGGGGATACAATGAGCAGTTCTTC
.	TRBJ2-3	TRBV6-5	.	CASRREDTQYF	TGTGCCAGCCGACGAGAGGATACGCAGTATTTT
.	TRBJ1-5	TRBV27	.	CASSLGPAGEGNQPQHF	TGTGCCAGCAGTTTAGGGCCCGCGGGGGAGGGCAATCAGCCCCAGCATTTT
.	TRBJ1-1	TRBV6-5	.	CASRTSDLGSTEAFF	TGTGCCAGCAGAACGTCCGACCTAGGGAGCACTGAAGCTTTCTTT
.	TRBJ1-2	TRBV6-1	.	CASSEANRVQGYTF	TGTGCCAGCAGTGAAGCGAACAGGGTTCAAGGCTACACCTTC
.	TRBJ1-5	TRBV5-4	.	CASSLLGSNQPQHF	TGTGCCAGCAGCTTGTTGGGTAGCAATCAGCCCCAGCATTTT
.	TRBJ2-1	TRBV3-1/TRBV3-2	.	CASSQEGIGASEQFF	TGTGCCAGCAGCCAAGAGGGGATCGGGGCGAGTGAGCAGTTCTTC
.	TRBJ1-2	TRBV2	.	CASSEQSYGYTF	TGTGCCAGCAGTGAACAGTCGTATGGCTACACCTTC
.	TRBJ1-3	TRBV27	.	CASSLDGTGNTIYF	TGTGCCAGCTCCTTGGACGGGACTGGAAACACCATATATTTT
.	TRBJ1-2	TRBV5-6	.	CASSLRQTSNYGYTF	TGTGCCAGCAGCTTGAGACAGACCTCTAACTATGGCTACACCTTC
.	TRBJ2-3	TRBV5-4	.	CASSGGTDTQYF	TGTGCCAGCAGCGGCGGCACAGATACGCAGTATTTT
.	TRBJ2-6	TRBV5-5	.	CASSLSLPSSGANVLTF	TGTGCCAGCAGCCTTTCTTTACCTAGCTCTGGGGCCAACGTCCTGACTTTC
.	TRBJ2-1	TRBV28	.	CASSLSTGITYNEQFF	TGTGCCAGCAGTTTATCCACGGGAATAACCTACAATGAGCAGTTCTTC
.	TRBJ1-1	TRBV5-6	few	CASSLGQDTMNTEAFF	TGTGCCAGCAGCTTGGGTCAGGACACCATGAACACTGAAGCTTTCTTT
TRBD1	TRBJ1-1	TRBV6-5	.	CATLGQGMAEAFF	TGTGCCACCCTTGGACAGGGGATGGCTGAAGCTTTCTTT
.	TRBJ2-3	TRBV5-1	once	CASRTTGTIDTQYF	TGCGCCAGCAGAACTACCGGGACAATTGATACGCAGTATTTT
.	TRBJ1-5	TRBV19	.	CASSRTRSNQPQHF	TGTGCCAGTAGCAGGACAAGGAGTAATCAGCCCCAGCATTTT
TRBD2	TRBJ2-7	TRBV27	once	CASSRPGTSGRTEQYF	TGTGCCAGCAGTCGGCCAGGGACTAGCGGGAGAACCGAGCAGTACTTC
.	TRBJ1-5	TRBV7-3	.	CASSLGSGGDQPQHF	TGTGCCAGCAGCTTAGGGAGCGGGGGGGATCAGCCCCAGCATTTT
TRBD1	TRBJ2-1	TRBV6-1	.	CASSDKVYSGTDEQFF	TGTGCCAGCAGTGATAAGGTATACTCAGGGACAGATGAGCAGTTCTTC
.	TRBJ1-2	TRBV11-1	.	CASSPPDENYGYTF	TGTGCCAGCAGCCCGCCAGACGAAAACTATGGCTACACCTTC
.	TRBJ2-1	TRBV19	.	CASNPRDIYNEQFF	TGTGCCAGCAATCCAAGGGATATCTACAATGAGCAGTTCTTC
.	TRBJ2-7	TRBV29-1	.	CSAELGRGGYEQYF	TGCAGCGCTGAATTGGGCAGGGGGGGCTACGAGCAGTACTTC
.	TRBJ1-2	TRBV19	.	CASSSHVPYGYTF	TGTGCCAGTAGTTCTCACGTACCCTATGGCTACACCTTC
.	TRBJ2-2	TRBV13	.	CAGKTNTGELFF	TGTGCCGGAAAGACGAACACCGGGGAGCTGTTTTTT
.	TRBJ2-3	TRBV5-6	.	CASSHLPADTQYF	TGTGCCAGCAGCCATCTACCAGCAGATACGCAGTATTTT
TRBD1	TRBJ2-7	TRBV19	.	CASSPTGTGAYEQYF	TGTGCCAGTAGTCCCACCGGGACAGGGGCCTACGAGCAGTACTTC
.	TRBJ1-6	TRBV18	.	CASSPAGPRDSPLHF	TGTGCCAGCTCACCAGCAGGCCCCAGGGATTCACCCCTCCACTTT
.	TRBJ2-7	TRBV4-1	.	CASSQERTYYEQYF	TGCGCCAGCAGCCAAGAAAGGACTTACTACGAGCAGTACTTC
.	TRBJ1-2	TRBV6-6	.	CASSYSDRYGYTF	TGTGCCAGCAGTTACTCGGACCGGTATGGCTACACCTTC
.	TRBJ2-7	TRBV19	once	CASSISEGYEQYF	TGTGCCAGTAGTATATCTGAGGGCTACGAGCAGTACTTC
TRBD2	TRBJ2-1	TRBV19	.	CASSPPGLAGEAWNEQFF	TGTGCCAGTAGTCCGCCGGGACTAGCGGGAGAGGCTTGGAATGAGCAGTTCTTC
.	TRBJ1-3	TRBV7-3	.	CASSLGRGNTIYF	TGTGCCAGCAGCTTAGGGCGAGGAAACACCATATATTTT
.	TRBJ2-3	TRBV7-3	.	CASSLYPGRPTDTQYF	TGTGCCAGCAGCTTATACCCCGGGAGACCCACAGATACGCAGTATTTT
TRBD1	TRBJ2-7	TRBV27	.	CASSSGQTVYEQYF	TGTGCCAGCAGTTCGGGACAGACAGTCTACGAGCAGTACTTC
.	TRBJ2-2	TRBV7-3	.	CASSLETQGTGELFF	TGTGCCAGCAGCTTGGAGACCCAAGGCACCGGGGAGCTGTTTTTT
.	TRBJ1-1	TRBV20-1	.	CSASFGWAGAMNTEAFF	TGCAGTGCTAGTTTTGGTTGGGCAGGGGCGATGAACACTGAAGCTTTCTTT
.	TRBJ1-2	TRBV3-1/TRBV3-2	.	CASSRQDTNYGYTF	TGTGCCAGCAGCCGACAGGATACTAACTATGGCTACACCTTC
.	TRBJ2-2	TRBV15	.	CATKARREGTGELFF	TGTGCCACCAAAGCACGGCGCGAGGGGACCGGGGAGCTGTTTTTT